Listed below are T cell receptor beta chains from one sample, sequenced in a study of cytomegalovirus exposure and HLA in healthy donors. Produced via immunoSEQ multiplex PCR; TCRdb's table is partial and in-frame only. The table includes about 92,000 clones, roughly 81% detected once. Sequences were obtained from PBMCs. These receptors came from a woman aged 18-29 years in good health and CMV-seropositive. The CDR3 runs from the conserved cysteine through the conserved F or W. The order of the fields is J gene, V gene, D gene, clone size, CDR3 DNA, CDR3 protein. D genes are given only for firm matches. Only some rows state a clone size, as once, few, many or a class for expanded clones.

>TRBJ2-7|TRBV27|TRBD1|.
TGTGCCAGCAGTCCTCTGGGACAGGGTCCGTACGAGCAGTACTTC
CASSPLGQGPYEQYF
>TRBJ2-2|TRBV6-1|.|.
TGTGCCAGCAGTGACGGACAGCGCACCGGGGAGCTGTTTTTT
CASSDGQRTGELFF
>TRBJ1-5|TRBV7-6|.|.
TGTGCCAGCAGCTTGCACAGAGATAGCAATCAGCCCCAGCATTTT
CASSLHRDSNQPQHF
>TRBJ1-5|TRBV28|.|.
TGTGCCAGCAGTTTAAATCGGGACTATTATAGCAATCAGCCCCAGCATTTT
CASSLNRDYYSNQPQHF
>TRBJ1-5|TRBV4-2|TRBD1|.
TGTGCCAGCAGCCAACATGTGGGGACAGGAACAAATCAGCCCCAGCATTTT
CASSQHVGTGTNQPQHF
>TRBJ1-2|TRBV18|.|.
TGTGCCAGCTCACCATTGGAGCTCTATGGCTACACCTTC
CASSPLELYGYTF
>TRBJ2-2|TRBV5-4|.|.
TGTGCCAGCAGCCCTGGAGGGTTGAACACCGGGGAGCTGTTTTTT
CASSPGGLNTGELFF
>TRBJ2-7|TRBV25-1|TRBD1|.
TGTGCCAGCAGTGATGGAGGACAGGGTGATGAGCAGTACTTC
CASSDGGQGDEQYF
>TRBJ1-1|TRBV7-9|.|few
TGTGCCAGCAGCTTGAACATCAACACTGAAGCTTTCTTT
CASSLNINTEAFF
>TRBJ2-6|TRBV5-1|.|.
TGCGCCAGCAGCTACCTACAGGGTCTAAAGTTTTCTGGGGCCAACGTCCTGACTTTC
CASSYLQGLKFSGANVLTF
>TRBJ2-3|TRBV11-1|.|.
TGTGCCAGCAGCGGGCGTAGCTCTAGCTGGCGAGATACGCAGTATTTT
CASSGRSSSWRDTQYF
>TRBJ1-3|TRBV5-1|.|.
TGCGCCAGCAGCTTCGGTGGGAGCACCAGAAACACCATATATTTT
CASSFGGSTRNTIYF
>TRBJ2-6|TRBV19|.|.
TGTGCCACCAGGGCTTCTGGGGCCAACGTCCTGACTTTC
CATRASGANVLTF
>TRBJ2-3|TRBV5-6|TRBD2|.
TGTGCCAGCAGCTTGGCTTCAGCGGGAAGCACAGATACGCAGTATTTT
CASSLASAGSTDTQYF
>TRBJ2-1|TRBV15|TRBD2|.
TGTGCCACCAGCAGAGTTGGGACTAGACCTGACAATGAGCAGTTCTTC
CATSRVGTRPDNEQFF
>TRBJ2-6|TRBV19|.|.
TGTGCCAGTAGCCGGGGCTCTGGGGCCAACGTCCTGACTTTC
CASSRGSGANVLTF
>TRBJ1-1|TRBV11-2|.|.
TGTGCCACAAAAGGGCAGGGGTGGATGAACACTGAAGCTTTCTTT
CATKGQGWMNTEAFF
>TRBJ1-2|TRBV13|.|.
TGTGCCAGCAGCTTAGTCCGGACATCAGGGAGGGTTCCCCCCTATGGCTACACCTTC
CASSLVRTSGRVPPYGYTF
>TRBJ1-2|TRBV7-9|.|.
TGTGCCAGCAGCGTAAACCGGGACAATGGCTACACCTTC
CASSVNRDNGYTF
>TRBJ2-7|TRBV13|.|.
TGTGCCAGCAGCTTAACGGGCTACGAGCAGTACTTC
CASSLTGYEQYF
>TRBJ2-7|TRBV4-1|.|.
TGCGCCAGCAGCCATTTTAGGACAGCAAAATACGAGCAGTACTTC
CASSHFRTAKYEQYF
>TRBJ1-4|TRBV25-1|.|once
TGTGCCAGCAGTGAATATTTACAGGAAGGGCGGTTTGATGAAAAACTGTTTTTT
CASSEYLQEGRFDEKLFF
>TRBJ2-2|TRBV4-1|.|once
TGCGCCAGCAGCCCGAGCACTAACACCGGGGAGCTGTTTTTT
CASSPSTNTGELFF
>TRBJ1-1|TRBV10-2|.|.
TGCGCCAGCAGTGAGCAACTCGTCCTGGAAGCTTTCTTT
CASSEQLVLEAFF
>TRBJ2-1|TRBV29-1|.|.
TGCAGCGTTGAGTTCAGAGGACTGAACCCCTACAATGAGCAGTTCTTC
CSVEFRGLNPYNEQFF
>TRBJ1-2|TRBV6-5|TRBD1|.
TGTGCCAGCAGTGACAGGGGGTTCTATGGCTACACCTTC
CASSDRGFYGYTF
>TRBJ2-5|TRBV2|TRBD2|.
TGTGCCAGCAGTCGAGGGAGGGAAGAGACCCAGTACTTC
CASSRGREETQYF
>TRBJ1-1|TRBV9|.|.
TGTGCCAGCAGCAGGGGGTTGAACACTGAAGCTTTCTTT
CASSRGLNTEAFF
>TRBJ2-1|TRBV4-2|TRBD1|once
TGTGCCAGCAGCCAAGAGACGGGACAGGGGGCTCGGAATGAGCAGTTCTTC
CASSQETGQGARNEQFF
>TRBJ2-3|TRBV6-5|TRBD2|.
TGTGCCAGCACGAGGGTAGCGGGGCCATCAGATACGCAGTATTTT
CASTRVAGPSDTQYF
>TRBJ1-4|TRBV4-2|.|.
TGTGCCAGCAGCCAAGATTCCTCCGGGAAGGGAAATGAAAAACTGTTTTTT
CASSQDSSGKGNEKLFF
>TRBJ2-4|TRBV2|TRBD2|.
TGTGCCTTTCAAGCGGGAGAGAGTAACATTCAGTACTTC
CAFQAGESNIQYF
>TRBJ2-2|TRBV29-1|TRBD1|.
TGCAGCGCCAGGGACAGGGCAGCCGGGGAGCTGTTTTTT
CSARDRAAGELFF
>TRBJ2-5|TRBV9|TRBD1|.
TGTGCCAGCAGCCCAAGGGACAGCCTAAAAGAGACCCAGTACTTC
CASSPRDSLKETQYF
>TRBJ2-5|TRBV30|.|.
TGTGCCTGGACCAGCACCAGGGTGGGCGGTAAGGAGCAGTACTTC
CAWTSTRVGGKEQYF
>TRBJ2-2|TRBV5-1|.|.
TGCGCCAGCAGCTTGCGAGAGACAGCTAACACCGGGGAGCTGTTTTTT
CASSLRETANTGELFF
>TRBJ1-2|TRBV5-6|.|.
TGTGCCAGCAGCTTGTGGGACGGGACAAGCTATGGCTACACCTTC
CASSLWDGTSYGYTF
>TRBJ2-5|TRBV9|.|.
TGTGCCAGCAGCGTCCTAGGAACGGACCAAGAGACCCAGTACTTC
CASSVLGTDQETQYF
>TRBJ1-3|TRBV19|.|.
TGTGCCAGTCGAACCGGGACTATAAACACCATATATTTT
CASRTGTINTIYF
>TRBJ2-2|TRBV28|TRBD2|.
TGTGCCAGCAGTTTCCTGCGACTAGCGGGAGATCACGGGGAGCTGTTTTTT
CASSFLRLAGDHGELFF
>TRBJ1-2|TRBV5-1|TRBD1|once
TGCGCCAGCAGCTTGAGACAGGGGGCTGGCTATGGCTACACCTTC
CASSLRQGAGYGYTF
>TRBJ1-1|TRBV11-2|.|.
TGTGCCAGCACCTCCACCAGGTTCGGTATCGCTGAAGCTTTCTTT
CASTSTRFGIAEAFF
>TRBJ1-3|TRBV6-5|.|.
TGTGCCAGCTCACGGGGTCCCCGCTCTGGAAACACCATATATTTT
CASSRGPRSGNTIYF
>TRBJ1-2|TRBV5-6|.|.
TGTGCCAGCAGCTTTCTGGAGTCTGGCTACACCTTC
CASSFLESGYTF
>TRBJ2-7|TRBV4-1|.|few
TGCGCCAGCAGCCGGCAATATGGGGCGGTTGGTCACGAGCAGTACTTC
CASSRQYGAVGHEQYF
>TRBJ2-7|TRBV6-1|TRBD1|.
TGTGCCAGCACCCACAGGGGATCCTACGAGCAGTACTTC
CASTHRGSYEQYF
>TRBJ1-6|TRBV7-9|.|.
TGTGCCAGCAGTAGCGGGGACCGTAGCTCCTATAATTCACCCCTCCACTTT
CASSSGDRSSYNSPLHF
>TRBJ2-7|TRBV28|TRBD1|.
TGTGCCAGCAGTCCGAGCAAGACAGGGGGCTACGAGCAGTACTTC
CASSPSKTGGYEQYF
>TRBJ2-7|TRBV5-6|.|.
TGTGCCAGCAGCTTGTCGGTTGGCTACGAGCAGTACTTC
CASSLSVGYEQYF
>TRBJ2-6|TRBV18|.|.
TGTGCCAGCTCCCCCGACAGTGCTGGGGCCAACGTCCTGACTTTC
CASSPDSAGANVLTF
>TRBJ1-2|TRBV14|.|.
TGTGCCAGCAGCCAAGGAACAGTTCATGGCTACACCTTC
CASSQGTVHGYTF
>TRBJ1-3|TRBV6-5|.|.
TGTGCCAGCAGTTACGGCGGGACTGGAAACACCATATATTTT
CASSYGGTGNTIYF
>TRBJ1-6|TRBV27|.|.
TGTGCCAGCAGGGGGTGGGGGGGGGAATCACCCCTCCACTTT
CASRGWGGESPLHF
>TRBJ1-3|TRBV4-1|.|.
TGCGCCAGCAGCGCCCGGACAGCTTCAAACGGGGGAAACACCATATATTTT
CASSARTASNGGNTIYF
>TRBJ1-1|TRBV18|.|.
TGTGCCAGCTCACCAAACAGAATGAACACTGAAGCTTTCTTT
CASSPNRMNTEAFF
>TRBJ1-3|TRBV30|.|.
TGTGCCTGGAGTAACCCGACTACACCCAACACCATATATTTT
CAWSNPTTPNTIYF
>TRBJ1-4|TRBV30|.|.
TGTGCCTGGAGTGTACTCGGCAGGGTGGGTGAAAAACTGTTTTTT
CAWSVLGRVGEKLFF